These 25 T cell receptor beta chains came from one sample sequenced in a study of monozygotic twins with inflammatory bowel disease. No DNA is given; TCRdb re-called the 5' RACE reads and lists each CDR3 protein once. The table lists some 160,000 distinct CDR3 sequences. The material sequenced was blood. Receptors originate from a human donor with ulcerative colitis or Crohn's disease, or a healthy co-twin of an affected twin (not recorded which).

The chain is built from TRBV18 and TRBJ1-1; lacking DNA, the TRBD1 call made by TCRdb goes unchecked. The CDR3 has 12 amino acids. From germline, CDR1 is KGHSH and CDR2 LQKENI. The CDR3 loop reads CASSPRTGEAFF.

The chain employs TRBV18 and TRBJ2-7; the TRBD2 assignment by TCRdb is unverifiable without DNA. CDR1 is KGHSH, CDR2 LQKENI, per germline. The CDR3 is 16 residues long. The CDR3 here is CASSAFGLAASYEQYF.

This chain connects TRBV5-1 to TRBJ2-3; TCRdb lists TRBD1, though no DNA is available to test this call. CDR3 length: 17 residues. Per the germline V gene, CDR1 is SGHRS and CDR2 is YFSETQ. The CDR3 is CASSLGERSRLTDTQYF.

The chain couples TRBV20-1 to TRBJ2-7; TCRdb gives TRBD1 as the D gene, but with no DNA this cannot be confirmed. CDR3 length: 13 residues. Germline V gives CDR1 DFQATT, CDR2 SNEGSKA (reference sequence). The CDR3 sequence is CSARDRESYEQYF.

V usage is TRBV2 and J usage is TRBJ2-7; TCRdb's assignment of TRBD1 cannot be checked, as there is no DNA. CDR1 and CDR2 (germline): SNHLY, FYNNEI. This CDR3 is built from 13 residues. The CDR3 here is CARGTGGPYEQYF. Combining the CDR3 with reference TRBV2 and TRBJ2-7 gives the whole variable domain EPEVTQTPSHQVTQMGQEVILRCVPISNHLYFYWYRQILGQKVEFLVSFYNNEISEKSEIFDDQFSVERPDGSNFTLKIRSTKLEDSAMYFCARGTGGPYEQYFGPGTRLTVT.

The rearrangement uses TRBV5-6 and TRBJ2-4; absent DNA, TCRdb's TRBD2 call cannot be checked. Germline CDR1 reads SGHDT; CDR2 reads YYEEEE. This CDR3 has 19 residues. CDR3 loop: CASSWRMAKWSIAKNIQYF.

The CDR3 sequence: CASSLGSSLNTEAFF. The V call is TRBV5-1, the J call TRBJ1-1. The CDR3 loop spans 15 amino acids. Germline V gives CDR1 SGHRS, CDR2 YFSETQ.

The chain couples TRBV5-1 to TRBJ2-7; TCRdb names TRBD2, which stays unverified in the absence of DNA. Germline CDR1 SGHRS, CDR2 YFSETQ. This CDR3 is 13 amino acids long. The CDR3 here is CASTGTSTYEQYF.

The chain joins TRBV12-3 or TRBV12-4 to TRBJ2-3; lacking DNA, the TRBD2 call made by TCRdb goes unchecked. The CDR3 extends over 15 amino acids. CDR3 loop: CASSLGGGGPDTQYF.

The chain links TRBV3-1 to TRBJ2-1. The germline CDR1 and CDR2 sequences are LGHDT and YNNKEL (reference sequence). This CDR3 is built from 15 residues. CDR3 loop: CASSQVSDPIAEQFF.

CDR3 residues: CASSMDRAVSGNTIYF. The chain recombines TRBV11-2 with TRBJ1-3; as DNA is missing, the TRBD1 call by TCRdb cannot be tested. This CDR3 is built from 16 residues. Germline CDR1 SGHAT, CDR2 FQNNGV.

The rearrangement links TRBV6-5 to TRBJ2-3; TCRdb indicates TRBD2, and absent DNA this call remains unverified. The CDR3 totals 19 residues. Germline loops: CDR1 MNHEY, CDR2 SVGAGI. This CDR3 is CASSYGGAGLAGGKNTQYF.

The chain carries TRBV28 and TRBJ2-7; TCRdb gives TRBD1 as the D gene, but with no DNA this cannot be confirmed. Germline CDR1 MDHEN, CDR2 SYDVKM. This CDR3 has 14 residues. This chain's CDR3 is CASSYRTPSYEQYF.

Here the CDR3 reads CSARDMGPSNTEAFF. V usage is TRBV20-1 and J usage is TRBJ1-1. The CDR3 covers 15 residues. The V gene's germline CDR1 is DFQATT and CDR2 SNEGSKA (reference sequence).

CDR3 amino acids: CSASLRQGNYGYTF. The chain uses TRBV20-1 and TRBJ1-2; the D call of TRBD1 rests on TCRdb alone, since no DNA is present to check it. CDR3 length: 14 amino acids. Germline V gene data show CDR1 as DFQATT and CDR2 as SNEGSKA (reference sequence).

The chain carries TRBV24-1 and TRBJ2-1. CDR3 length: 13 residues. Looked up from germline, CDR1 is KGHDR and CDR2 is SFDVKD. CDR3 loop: CATSTSRYNEQFF.

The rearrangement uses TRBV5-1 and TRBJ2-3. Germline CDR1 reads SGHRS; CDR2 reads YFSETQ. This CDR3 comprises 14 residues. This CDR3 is CASSSDRTTDTQYF.

CDR3 amino acids: CASRGLDSYNEQFF. V and J are TRBV5-1 and TRBJ2-1; the TCRdb call, TRBD2, lacks DNA for checking. CDR3 size: 14 residues. The germline V gene has CDR1 SGHRS and CDR2 YFSETQ.

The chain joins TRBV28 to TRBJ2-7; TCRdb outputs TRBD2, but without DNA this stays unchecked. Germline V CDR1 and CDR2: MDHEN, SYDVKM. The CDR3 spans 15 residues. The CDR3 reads CASSLRVGPQGEQYF.

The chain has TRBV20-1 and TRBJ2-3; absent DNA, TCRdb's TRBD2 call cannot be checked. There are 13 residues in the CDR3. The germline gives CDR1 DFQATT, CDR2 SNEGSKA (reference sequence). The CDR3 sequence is CSAPSKVTDTQYF.

The chain's CDR3 is CASRRDVHSYEQYF. The chain employs TRBV11-2 and TRBJ2-7; the D call of TRBD1 rests on TCRdb alone, since no DNA is present to check it. This CDR3 region has 14 residues. CDR1 and CDR2 from the germline V gene are SGHAT and FQNNGV.

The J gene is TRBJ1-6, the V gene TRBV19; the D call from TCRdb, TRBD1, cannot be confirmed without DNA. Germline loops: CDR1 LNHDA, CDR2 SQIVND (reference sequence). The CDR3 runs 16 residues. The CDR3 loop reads CASSDRTGPYDSPLHF.

The CDR3 protein is CASSLDGGFRAVNTEAFF. The rearrangement uses TRBV5-5 and TRBJ1-1; TCRdb proposes TRBD1, but this gene call is untestable without DNA. Germline CDR1 SGHKS, CDR2 YYEKEE (reference sequence). This CDR3 has 18 amino acids.

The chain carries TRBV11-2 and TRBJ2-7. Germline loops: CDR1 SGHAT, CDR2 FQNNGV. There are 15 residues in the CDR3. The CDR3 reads CASSLDQWRSYEQYF.

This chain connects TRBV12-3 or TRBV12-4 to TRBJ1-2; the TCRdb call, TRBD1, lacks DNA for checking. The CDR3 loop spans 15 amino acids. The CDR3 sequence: CASSLTGPGDYGYTF.